Listed here are 6 T cell receptor beta chains from one sample, sequenced in a study of T cells in Graves' hyperthyroidism and ophthalmopathy. Amplified TCR beta CDR3 regions came from RNA transcripts. When the TCR CDR3 underwent first-round RT-PCR, the HTBI primer set was used. TCRdb processed the multiplex PCR reads anew with MiXCR; each CDR3 protein has one entry. This table has about 270,000 distinct CDR3 sequences, about 16% appearing once. Material for sequencing was blood. Receptors were obtained from a woman in her fifties or sixties with Graves' hyperthyroidism that later progressed to Graves' ophthalmopathy.

The chain combines TRBV24-1 with TRBJ1-1, with 7 positions matching TRBD1. The J segment lost 11 bases and the V segment lost 7 bases, leaving 12 bases of the junction unmatched. CDR1 KGHDR and CDR2 SFDVKD come from the germline V gene. This CDR3 is 13 amino acids long. In DNA form, the CDR3 reads TGTGCCACCAGCGAAACAGGGGATCGCCACGCTTTCTTT. Residues: CATSETGDRHAFF.

There are many counts of this clonotype. This chain links TRBV6-1 with TRBJ1-1, with D perhaps matching TRBD1 (5 bases). The germline V gene encodes CDR1 MNHNS and CDR2 SASEGT. The V and J ends lost 5 bases and 6 bases respectively, with 13 bases between them. The CDR3 is 13 residues long. This CDR3 is CASSSRRESEAFF. The CDR3 coding sequence is TGTGCCAGCAGTTCCCGCAGGGAGTCTGAAGCTTTCTTT.

V and J are TRBV20-1 and TRBJ2-1; 7 nucleotides line up with TRBD2. V was pared by 4 bases and J by 9 bases, with 12 bases of the junction left unmatched. The germline CDR1 and CDR2 sequences are DFQATT and SNEGSKA (reference sequence). This CDR3 spans 14 amino acids. CDR3 DNA sequence: TGCAGTGCTACCGGGACTAACGGGAGAAGTGAGCAGTTCTTC. The encoded protein is CSATGTNGRSEQFF.

The table lists this clonotype with many counts. The CDR3 DNA reads as TGCGCCAGCAGCTCCGGACAGTCCCTTATGGGCTACACCTTC. Translated, it gives CASSSGQSLMGYTF. V is TRBV5-1 and J is TRBJ1-2; possible D gene TRBD1, 6 bases. This CDR3 is built from 14 residues. Trimming removed 3 bases from V and 8 bases from J, with 17 bases in between. Germline V lookup: CDR1 SGHRS, CDR2 YFSETQ.

V and J are TRBV29-1 and TRBJ1-2; D not resolved. Germline lookup yields CDR1 SQVTM and CDR2 ANQGSEA. This CDR3 has 14 residues. V dropped 4 bases and J dropped 2 bases, with 14 bases sitting between them. CDR3 coding DNA: TGCAGCGTTGCGCAACCGACGGGCAACTATGGCTACACCTTC. Residues: CSVAQPTGNYGYTF.

This clonotype was counted ten times or more. This rearrangement joins TRBV5-1 to TRBJ2-7; D remains unclear. V lost 0 bases to trimming and J lost 4 bases, with 14 bases between them. Looked up from germline, CDR1 is SGHRS and CDR2 is YFSETQ. CDR3 size: 15 residues. The CDR3 spells CASSLVSSRKYEQYF. The CDR3 region has the DNA TGCGCCAGCAGCTTGGTCTCGTCCCGCAAATACGAGCAGTACTTC.